A selection of T cell receptor beta chains follows, all from one sample in a study of T cells in Graves' hyperthyroidism and ophthalmopathy. Via MiXCR, TCRdb re-called the multiplex PCR reads, giving one row per CDR3 protein. Among about 640,000 distinct CDR3 sequences, around 21% were seen once, and the ten largest hold more than 30%. Specimen: blood. The receptors here all came from a man under 40 with Graves' ophthalmopathy. CDR3s include the opening cysteine and the closing phenylalanine or tryptophan.

>TRBJ1-4|TRBV3-1
CASSQDQEIGKLFF
>TRBJ1-1|TRBV28
CASRGAGGSRTEAFF
>TRBJ2-5|TRBV7-8
CASSQGAGETQYF
>TRBJ2-1|TRBV5-1
CASSWLGYEQFF
>TRBJ1-5|TRBV19
CASSILGQPNQPQHF
>TRBJ2-7|TRBV6-5
CASSYSSGERGEQYF
>TRBJ1-5|TRBV2
CASSETGPSQPQHF
>TRBJ1-1|TRBV30
CAWSPPTGGNTEAFF
>TRBJ1-6|TRBV18
CASSPPLKNSPLHF
>TRBJ2-3|TRBV27
CASSFDRGLAGVGTQYF
>TRBJ1-1|TRBV20-1
CLMRDRRTEAFF
>TRBJ2-2|TRBV24-1
CATSEGGKNTGELFF
>TRBJ2-1|TRBV6-2/TRBV6-3
CASSYGGGSSYNEQFF
>TRBJ1-2|TRBV7-9
CASSLRGSNYGYTF
>TRBJ1-2|TRBV27
CASSDTGNGYTF
>TRBJ1-5|TRBV28
CASSLTVTQPQHF
>TRBJ1-2|TRBV5-5
CASSPTGVAGNYGYTF
>TRBJ2-5|TRBV4-1
CASSQAPWETQYF
>TRBJ2-1|TRBV24-1
CATSFPGLAGDMGYNEQFF
>TRBJ1-2|TRBV18
CASSPYGDREASGYGYTF
>TRBJ1-5|TRBV11-2
CASSLETNQPQHF
>TRBJ2-1|TRBV4-3
CASSRRVGDEQFF
>TRBJ2-5|TRBV28
CASSLRDREYF
>TRBJ2-5|TRBV18
CASSRSYQETQYF
>TRBJ2-2|TRBV7-8
CASSLRRGRRTGELFF
>TRBJ2-1|TRBV11-3
CASSLDRLDNEQFF
>TRBJ2-7|TRBV28
CASRSGTISYEQYF
>TRBJ2-7|TRBV5-1
CASSLRTSGGSSYEQYF
>TRBJ1-2|TRBV27
CASSFGGDFGGYTF
>TRBJ1-5|TRBV5-6
CASSLESEGWNQPQHF
>TRBJ2-5|TRBV28
CASSEGLAVQGTQYF
>TRBJ2-5|TRBV10-3
CAISESVNRETQYF
>TRBJ1-4|TRBV5-1
CASSLGGSGNEKLFF
>TRBJ2-6|TRBV14
CASSPNPSGANVLTF
>TRBJ1-4|TRBV27
CASSSRWGREYTNEKLFF
>TRBJ2-2|TRBV15
CATSSEIGGRAGELFF
>TRBJ2-3|TRBV20-1
CSALTEREYTDTQYF
>TRBJ2-7|TRBV6-1
CAGQGDSYEQYF
>TRBJ1-5|TRBV6-2/TRBV6-3
CASSTPEGLGLNQPQHF
>TRBJ2-1|TRBV7-2
CASSLVVLAGSDEQFF
>TRBJ2-3|TRBV2
CASSEGIRGADTQYF
>TRBJ2-7|TRBV3-1
CASSQWLGTGWTEQYF
>TRBJ2-3|TRBV7-6
CASSPNQNRADTQYF
>TRBJ2-2|TRBV2
CASSERQANTGELFF
>TRBJ2-1|TRBV5-1
CASSKRDGEQFF
>TRBJ2-3|TRBV24-1
CATSFPGLAGNTDTQYF
>TRBJ2-5|TRBV4-1
CASSQISGSETQYF
>TRBJ1-2|TRBV7-9
CASSFRGEGYTF
>TRBJ1-1|TRBV7-9
CASSLGGFPEAFF
>TRBJ1-1|TRBV6-1
CASSKGQMVGNTEAFF
>TRBJ2-2|TRBV12-3/TRBV12-4
CASSLLDRVTGELFF
>TRBJ2-3|TRBV11-2
CASSLAGRSSTDTQYF
>TRBJ2-3|TRBV19
CASSMQHTDTQYF
>TRBJ1-1|TRBV10-2
CASNPGSVSEAFF
>TRBJ2-5|TRBV4-3
CASSQEGSGTETQYF
>TRBJ2-7|TRBV6-1
CASSPGQGVCEQYF
>TRBJ2-1|TRBV2
CASKGPSGEQFF